This entry describes one T cell receptor (beta chain). Its antigen is not known. The entry originates in a study of T-cell memory formation after mild COVID-19. V gave up 5 bases and J gave up 2 bases, with 13 bases separating them. Germline CDR1 and CDR2: SGHVS and FNYEAQ. This CDR3 is 14 amino acids long. MiXCR, run by TCRdb on the 5' RACE reads, gives a single entry per CDR3 protein. The profile shows 500,000 to 600,000 distinct CDR3 sequences, roughly 17% of them singletons. General study results and limits: The finding that pre-infection memory included some responding clones suggested that cross-reactive memory joined. The study found contracting CD4+ clones mainly in CM and EM and contracting CD8+ clones in EMRA.

What was sequenced was PBMCs or a T cell subset sorted from them (not recorded which). The sequence came from an adult woman who had mild COVID-19 (a few samples of this study predate the infection). Cell type and time point are not known. This chain uses TRBV7-6 with TRBJ2-7; a weak D match, TRBD1 (5 bases). The CDR3 sequence is CASSQTVIPYEQYF. The CDR3 DNA sequence: TGTGCCAGCAGCCAGACAGTGATCCCCTACGAGCAGTACTTC.